The source of this TCR beta chain is a study of blood T cell repertoires in COVID-19. Measured with immunoSEQ multiplex PCR; TCRdb has only the in-frame clones, and not every one. The top ten hold about 0.7% of the sample, which has 260,000 or so clones, over 75% seen once. Material for sequencing was peripheral blood. This TCR was sampled from a human donor in a cohort sampled during active COVID-19.

CDR3 DNA: TGTGCCAGCAGCTTAGTTGGCGAAAAACTGTTTTTT. Encoded protein: CASSLVGEKLFF. The J gene is TRBJ1-4, the V gene TRBV7-9; D gene uncertain. Deletions cut 1 base from V and 8 bases from J, with 5 bases between. The CDR3 length is 12 residues. Per the germline V gene, CDR1 is SEHNR and CDR2 is FQNEAQ (reference sequence).